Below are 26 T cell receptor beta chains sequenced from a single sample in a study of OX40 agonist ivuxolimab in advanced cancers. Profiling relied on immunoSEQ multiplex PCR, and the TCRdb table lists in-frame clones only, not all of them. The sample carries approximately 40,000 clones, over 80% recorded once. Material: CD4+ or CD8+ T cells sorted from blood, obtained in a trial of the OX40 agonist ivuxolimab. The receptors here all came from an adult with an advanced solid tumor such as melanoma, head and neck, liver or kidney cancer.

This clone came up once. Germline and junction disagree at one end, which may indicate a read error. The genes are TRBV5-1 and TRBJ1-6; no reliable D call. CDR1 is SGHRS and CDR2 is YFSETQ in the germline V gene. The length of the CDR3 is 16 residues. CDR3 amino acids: CASSQDGGSYYSPLHF. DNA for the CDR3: TGCGCCAGCAGTCAGGACGGCGGGTCCTATTATTCACCCCTCCACTTT. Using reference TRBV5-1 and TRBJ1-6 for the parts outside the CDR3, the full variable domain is KAGVTQTPRYLIKTRGQQVTLSCSPISGHRSVSWYQQTPGQGLQFLFEYFSETQRNKGNFPGRFSGRQFSNSRSEMNVSTLELGDSALYLCASSQDGGSYYSPLHFGNGTRLTVT.

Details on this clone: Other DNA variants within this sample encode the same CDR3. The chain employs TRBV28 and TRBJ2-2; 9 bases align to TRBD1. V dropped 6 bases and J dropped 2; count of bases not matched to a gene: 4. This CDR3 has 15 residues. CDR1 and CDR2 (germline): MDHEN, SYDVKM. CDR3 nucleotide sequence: TGTGCCAGCAGCACGGGACAGGGTAACACCGGGGAGCTGTTTTTT. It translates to CASSTGQGNTGELFF.

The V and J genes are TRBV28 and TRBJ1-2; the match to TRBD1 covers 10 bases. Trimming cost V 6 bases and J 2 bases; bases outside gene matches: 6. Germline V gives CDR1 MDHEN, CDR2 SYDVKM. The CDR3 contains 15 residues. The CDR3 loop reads CASRRQGAVNYGYTF. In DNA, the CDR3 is TGTGCCAGCAGGCGACAGGGGGCAGTCAACTATGGCTACACCTTC.

The DNA of the CDR3 is TGCGCCAGCAGTCTCATCACTAGCGGCCAAGAGACCCAGTACTTC. Amino acids: CASSLITSGQETQYF. The chain combines TRBV4-1 with TRBJ2-5, with 8 bases fitting TRBD2. The germline V gene has CDR1 MGHRA and CDR2 YSYEKL. This CDR3 has 15 residues. V shed 6 bases and J 1 base; nucleotides not matched to a gene: 7.

The CDR3 loop reads CASSSPRARSYEQYF. The DNA of the CDR3 is TGTGCCAGCAGTTCCCCCCGGGCCCGCTCCTACGAGCAGTACTTC. The rearrangement links TRBV6-5 to TRBJ2-7; no reliable D call. The CDR3 sequence is 15 residues long. The germline gives CDR1 MNHEY, CDR2 SVGAGI. With 4 bases removed from V and 0 bases from J, the gap between germline ends came to 13 bases.

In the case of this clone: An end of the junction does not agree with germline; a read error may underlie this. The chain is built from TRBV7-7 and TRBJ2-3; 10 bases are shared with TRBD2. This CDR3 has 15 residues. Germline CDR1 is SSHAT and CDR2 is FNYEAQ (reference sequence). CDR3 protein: CASSMGLANTDTQYF. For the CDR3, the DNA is TGTGCTAGCAGTATGGGACTAGCGAACACAGATACGCAGTATTTT.

The CDR3 loop is CASTVDSNQPQHF. In nucleotides, the CDR3 is TGTGCCAGCACTGTTGATAGCAATCAGCCCCAGCATTTT. This rearrangement joins TRBV6-1 to TRBJ1-5; D not certain. Between the trimmed V and J ends, which lost 7 bases and 0 bases, there was a span of 7 bases. Germline assignment: CDR1 MNHNS and CDR2 SASEGT. The length of the CDR3 is 13 residues.

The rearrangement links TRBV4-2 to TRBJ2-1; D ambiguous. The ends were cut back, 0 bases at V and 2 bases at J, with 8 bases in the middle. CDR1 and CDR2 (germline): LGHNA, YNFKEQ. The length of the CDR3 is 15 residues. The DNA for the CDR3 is TGTGCCAGCAGCCAAGATCAACTGGCCTACAATGAGCAGTTCTTC. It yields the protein CASSQDQLAYNEQFF.

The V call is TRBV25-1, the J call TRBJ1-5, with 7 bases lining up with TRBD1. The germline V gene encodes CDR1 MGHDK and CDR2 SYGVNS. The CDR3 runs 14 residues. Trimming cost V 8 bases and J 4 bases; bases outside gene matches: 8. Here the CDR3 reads CASAPTGLNQPQHF. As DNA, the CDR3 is TGTGCCAGCGCCCCGACAGGGCTAAATCAGCCCCAGCATTTT.

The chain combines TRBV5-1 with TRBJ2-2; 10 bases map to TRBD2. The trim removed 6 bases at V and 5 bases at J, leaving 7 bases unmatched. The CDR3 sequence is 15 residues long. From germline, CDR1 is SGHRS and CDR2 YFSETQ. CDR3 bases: TGCGCCAGCACCTTAGCGGGAGGTGGAACCGGGGAGCTGTTTTTT. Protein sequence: CASTLAGGGTGELFF. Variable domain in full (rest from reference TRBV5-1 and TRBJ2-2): KAGVTQTPRYLIKTRGQQVTLSCSPISGHRSVSWYQQTPGQGLQFLFEYFSETQRNKGNFPGRFSGRQFSNSRSEMNVSTLELGDSALYLCASTLAGGGTGELFFGEGSRLTVL.

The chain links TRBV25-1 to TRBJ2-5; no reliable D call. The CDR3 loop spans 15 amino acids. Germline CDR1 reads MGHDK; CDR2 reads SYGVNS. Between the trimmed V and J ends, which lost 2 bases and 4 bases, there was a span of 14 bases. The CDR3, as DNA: TGTGCCAGCAGTGAACCGGGCCTAGGACGAGAGACCCAGTACTTC. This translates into CASSEPGLGRETQYF.

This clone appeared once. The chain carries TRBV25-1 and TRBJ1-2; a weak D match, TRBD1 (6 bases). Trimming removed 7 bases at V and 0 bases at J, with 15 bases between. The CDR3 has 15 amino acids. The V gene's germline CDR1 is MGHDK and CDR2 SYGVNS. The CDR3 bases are TGTGCCAGCACCTTGACAGGAGATCCTAACTATGGCTACACCTTC. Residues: CASTLTGDPNYGYTF.

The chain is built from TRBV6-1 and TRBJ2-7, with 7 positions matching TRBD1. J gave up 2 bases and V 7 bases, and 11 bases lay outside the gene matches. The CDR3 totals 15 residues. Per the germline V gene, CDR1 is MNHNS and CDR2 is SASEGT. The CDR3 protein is CASTIQQGKTYEQYF. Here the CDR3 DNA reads TGTGCCAGCACTATACAACAGGGGAAAACCTACGAGCAGTACTTC.

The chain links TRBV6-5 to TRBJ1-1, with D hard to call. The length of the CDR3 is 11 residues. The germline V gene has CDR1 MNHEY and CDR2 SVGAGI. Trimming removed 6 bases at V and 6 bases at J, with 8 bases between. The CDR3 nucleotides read TGTGCCAGCAGGGCACTATCTGAAGCTTTCTTT. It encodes CASRALSEAFF.

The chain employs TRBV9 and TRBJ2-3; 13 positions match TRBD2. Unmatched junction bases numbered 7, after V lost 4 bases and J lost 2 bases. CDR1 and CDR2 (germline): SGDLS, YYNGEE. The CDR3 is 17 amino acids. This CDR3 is CASSLRTSGGPTDTQYF. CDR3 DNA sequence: TGTGCCAGCAGCCTGCGGACTAGCGGGGGCCCCACAGATACGCAGTATTTT.

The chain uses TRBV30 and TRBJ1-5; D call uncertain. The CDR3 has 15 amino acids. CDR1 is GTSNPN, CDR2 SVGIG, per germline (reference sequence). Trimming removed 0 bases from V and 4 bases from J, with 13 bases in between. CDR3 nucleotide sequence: TGTGCCTGGAGTGTTTCCCGGTCGGGGAATCAGCCCCAGCATTTT. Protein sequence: CAWSVSRSGNQPQHF.

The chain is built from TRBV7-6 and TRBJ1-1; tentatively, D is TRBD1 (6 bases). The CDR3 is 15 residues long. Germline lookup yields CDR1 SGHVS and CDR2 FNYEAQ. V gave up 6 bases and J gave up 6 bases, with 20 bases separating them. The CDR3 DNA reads TGTGCCAGCAGTTTCCAACAGGGAGGTAGCGCTGAAGCTTTCTTT. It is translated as CASSFQQGGSAEAFF.

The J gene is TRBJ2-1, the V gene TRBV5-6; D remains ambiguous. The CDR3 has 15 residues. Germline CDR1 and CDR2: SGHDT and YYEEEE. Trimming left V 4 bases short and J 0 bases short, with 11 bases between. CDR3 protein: CASSTITSSYNEQFF. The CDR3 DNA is TGTGCCAGCAGCACCATTACCTCCTCCTACAATGAGCAGTTCTTC. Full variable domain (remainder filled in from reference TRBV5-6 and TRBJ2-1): DAGVTQSPTHLIKTRGQQVTLRCSPKSGHDTVSWYQQALGQGPQFIFQYYEEEERQRGNFPDRFSGHQFPNYSSELNVNALLLGDSALYLCASSTITSSYNEQFFGPGTRLTVL.

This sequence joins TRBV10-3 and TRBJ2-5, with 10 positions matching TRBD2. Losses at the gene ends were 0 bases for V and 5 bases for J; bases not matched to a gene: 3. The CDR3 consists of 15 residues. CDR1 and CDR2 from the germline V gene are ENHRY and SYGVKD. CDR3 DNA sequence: TGTGCCATCAGTGAGTCGAGACTAGCGGGTGAGACCCAGTACTTC. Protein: CAISESRLAGETQYF.

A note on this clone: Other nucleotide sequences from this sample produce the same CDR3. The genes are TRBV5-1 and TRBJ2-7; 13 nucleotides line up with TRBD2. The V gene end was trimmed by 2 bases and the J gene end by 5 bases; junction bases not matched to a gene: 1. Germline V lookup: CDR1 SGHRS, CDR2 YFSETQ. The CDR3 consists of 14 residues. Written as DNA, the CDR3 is TGCGCCAGCAGCTTAGGGACTAGCGGGGACGAGCAGTACTTC. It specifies CASSLGTSGDEQYF.

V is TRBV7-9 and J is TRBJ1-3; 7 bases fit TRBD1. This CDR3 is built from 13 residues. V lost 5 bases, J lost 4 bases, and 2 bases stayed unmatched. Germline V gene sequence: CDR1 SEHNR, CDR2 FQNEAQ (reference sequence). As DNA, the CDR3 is TGTGCCAGCAGCACAGGGGTCGGAAACACCATATATTTT. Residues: CASSTGVGNTIYF.

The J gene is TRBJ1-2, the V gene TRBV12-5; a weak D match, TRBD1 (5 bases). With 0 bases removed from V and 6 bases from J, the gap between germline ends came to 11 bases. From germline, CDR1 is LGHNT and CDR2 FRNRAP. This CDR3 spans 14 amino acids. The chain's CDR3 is CASGLVPQVDGYTF. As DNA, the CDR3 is TGTGCTAGTGGTTTGGTACCACAGGTTGATGGCTACACCTTC.

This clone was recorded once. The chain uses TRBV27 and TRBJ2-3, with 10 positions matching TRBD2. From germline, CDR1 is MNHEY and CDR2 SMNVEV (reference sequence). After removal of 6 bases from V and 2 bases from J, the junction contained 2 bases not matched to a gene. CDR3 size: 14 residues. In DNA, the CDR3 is TGTGCCAGCAGGACTAGCGGGTACACAGATACGCAGTATTTT. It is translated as CASRTSGYTDTQYF.

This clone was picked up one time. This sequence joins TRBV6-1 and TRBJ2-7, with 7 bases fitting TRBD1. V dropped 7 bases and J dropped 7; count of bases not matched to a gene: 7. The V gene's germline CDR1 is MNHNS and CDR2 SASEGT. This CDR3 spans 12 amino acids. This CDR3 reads CASKTGVEEQYF. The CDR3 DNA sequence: TGTGCCAGCAAAACAGGGGTGGAAGAGCAGTACTTC.

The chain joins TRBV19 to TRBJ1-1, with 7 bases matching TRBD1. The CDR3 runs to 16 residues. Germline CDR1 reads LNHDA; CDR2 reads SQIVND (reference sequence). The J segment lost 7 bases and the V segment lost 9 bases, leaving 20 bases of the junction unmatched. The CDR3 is CASRRPRRQGNGEAFF. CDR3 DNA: TGTGCCAGCCGACGTCCCCGGAGACAGGGTAACGGTGAAGCTTTCTTT.

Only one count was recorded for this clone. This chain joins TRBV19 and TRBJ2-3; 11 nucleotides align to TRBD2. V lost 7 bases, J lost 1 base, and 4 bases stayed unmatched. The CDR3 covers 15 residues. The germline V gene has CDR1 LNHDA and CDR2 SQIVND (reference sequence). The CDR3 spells CASTVSGRGTDTQYF. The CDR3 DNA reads TGTGCCAGTACCGTTAGCGGGAGGGGCACAGATACGCAGTATTTT.